This T cell receptor (beta chain) was observed in a study of regulatory T cells in long-lasting Graves disease. Study-wide points: Patients with persistent disease showed a bias toward TRBV28, TRBJ1-2 and TRBJ2-5.

On this clonotype: Its antigen is as yet unknown.

Building the TCR beta libraries relied on iRepertoire HTBI primers, and CDR3 regions underwent Arm-PCR. TCRdb used MiXCR to reprocess the multiplex PCR reads, holding one entry per CDR3 protein. Of about half a million distinct CDR3 sequences in the sample, 12% are singletons; the top ten hold 7.5% to 9%. Noted time point: newly diagnosed GD, antithyroid drugs for less than 3 months. From RNA extracted from PBMCs, the TCR library was made. CDR1 and CDR2 (germline): GTSNPN, SVGIG (reference sequence). Trimming stripped 1 base from V and 1 base from J, with 10 bases between. This CDR3 spans 14 amino acids. The data also belong to a second study, concerning T cells in Graves' hyperthyroidism and ophthalmopathy.

The chain uses TRBV30 and TRBJ1-1; no clear D. This TCR was recovered from a woman in her twenties or thirties with Graves disease. The material sequenced was peripheral blood mononuclear cells (PBMCs), taken at new diagnosis, from a patient treated with antithyroid drugs. CDR3 DNA sequence: TGTGCCTGGAGTGAGGGCAGCCCGAACACTGAAGCTTTCTTT. Residues: CAWSEGSPNTEAFF.